These 17 T cell receptor beta chains were sequenced from one sample in a study of Graves' ophthalmopathy and Graves' hyperthyroidism. CDR3 regions of TCR beta were amplified from RNA transcripts. First-round RT-PCR used HTBI primers; second-round multiplex PCR followed. TCRdb called the multiplex PCR reads again in MiXCR, with one record for every CDR3 protein. The sample shows about 740,000 distinct CDR3 sequences, roughly two fifths of them seen only once. Sequencing input: peripheral blood. The receptors come from an adult man with Graves' ophthalmopathy.

J is TRBJ1-4 and V is TRBV2, with TRBD1 matching over 9 bases. Germline V CDR1 and CDR2: SNHLY, FYNNEI. V was pared by 2 bases and J by 10 bases, with 5 bases of the junction left unmatched. The CDR3 has 14 residues. CDR3 DNA: TGTGCCAGCAGTGAAAGGGACAGGGAGGGAAAACTGTTTTTT. Encoded protein: CASSERDREGKLFF.

This clonotype was counted between two and nine times. The rearrangement links TRBV20-1 to TRBJ1-2; perhaps TRBD1 as D (6 bases). The CDR3 spans 14 residues. Germline V CDR1 and CDR2: DFQATT, SNEGSKA (reference sequence). The V and J ends lost 2 bases and 5 bases respectively, with 15 bases between them. The CDR3 is CSARLGAEIYGYTF. CDR3 sequence (DNA): TGCAGTGCTAGATTGGGGGCGGAAATATATGGCTACACCTTC.

This clonotype came up many times. The V gene is TRBV15, the J gene TRBJ1-3; D gene ambiguous. The CDR3 length is 13 residues. The germline V gene encodes CDR1 LNHNV and CDR2 YYDKDF (reference sequence). V dropped 4 bases and J dropped 5 bases, with 9 bases sitting between them. The CDR3 spells CATSMVLRNTIYF. The CDR3 DNA follows: TGTGCCACCAGCATGGTCCTTAGAAACACCATATATTTT.

This chain connects TRBV20-1 to TRBJ2-5, with D tentatively TRBD1 (6 bases). The CDR3 has 15 residues. Trimming stripped 6 bases from V and 5 bases from J, with 22 bases between. Germline loops: CDR1 DFQATT, CDR2 SNEGSKA (reference sequence). Here the CDR3 DNA reads TGCAGTGCAAATACAGGGTGGGACACTGGGGAGACCCAGTACTTC. As protein: CSANTGWDTGETQYF.

A remark on this clonotype: Just one base apart from a much larger clone, this may be a read error. Given the absence of the conserved phenylalanine or tryptophan at the CDR3 end, a read error is likely. The CDR3 DNA reads TGTGCCAGCAGCTACGGAGTTTCCTACGAGCAGTACCTC. Protein sequence: CASSYGVSYEQYL. The rearrangement links TRBV7-8 to TRBJ2-7; no firm D call. The CDR3 loop spans 13 amino acids. Deletions cut 4 bases from V and 1 base from J, with 8 bases between. The germline CDR1 and CDR2 sequences are SGHVS and FQNEAQ.

This clonotype appeared a few times. The chain employs TRBV25-1 and TRBJ2-3, with TRBD1 identical over 10 bases. The germline gives CDR1 MGHDK, CDR2 SYGVNS. The CDR3 totals 14 residues. V was clipped by 3 bases and J by 5 bases; unmatched bases: 2. In DNA form, the CDR3 reads TGTGCCAGCAGTGAGACAGGGGGCAAAGATACGCAGTATTTT. Amino acids: CASSETGGKDTQYF.

The gene calls are TRBV20-1 and TRBJ2-7; D may be TRBD1 or TRBD2 (5 bases each). The V gene's germline CDR1 is DFQATT and CDR2 SNEGSKA (reference sequence). This CDR3 spans 13 amino acids. Trimming removed 0 bases at V and 3 bases at J, with 9 bases between. CDR3 coding DNA: TGCAGTGCTAGAGACGTGAGGGGCTACGAGCAGTACTTC. Translating it yields CSARDVRGYEQYF.

Ten or more counts support this clonotype. This chain joins TRBV24-1 and TRBJ2-2; the D is unclear. Trimming pared 0 bases from V and 3 bases from J, leaving 4 bases between. This CDR3 has 14 amino acids. Germline-derived CDR1 and CDR2 are KGHDR and SFDVKD. The CDR3 DNA is TGTGCCACCAGTGATTTGTCGGACACCGGGGAGCTGTTTTTT. Its protein product is CATSDLSDTGELFF.

This clonotype was seen many times. The rearrangement joins TRBV19 to TRBJ1-2; D ambiguous. The germline gives CDR1 LNHDA, CDR2 SQIVND (reference sequence). V lost 3 bases to trimming and J lost 8 bases, with 7 bases between them. The CDR3 consists of 11 residues. The CDR3 bases are TGTGCCAGTAGTATCGACATGGGCTACACCTTC. Its translation: CASSIDMGYTF.

This clonotype has more than one count but fewer than ten. The chain joins TRBV19 to TRBJ2-2; D is perhaps TRBD1 or TRBD2 (5 bases each). The CDR3 runs to 14 residues. Trimming took 1 base from V and 6 from J, leaving 9 bases between them. Germline-derived CDR1 and CDR2 are LNHDA and SQIVND (reference sequence). CDR3 sequence reads: CASSIGQGAGELFF. As DNA, the CDR3 is TGTGCCAGTAGTATAGGCCAGGGAGCCGGGGAGCTGTTTTTT.

The sample holds a few counts of this clonotype. The chain has TRBV11-1 and TRBJ2-5; 11 nucleotides agree with TRBD2. With 2 bases clipped from V and 5 bases from J, the junction kept 4 bases outside the gene matches. The CDR3 contains 15 residues. Per germline, CDR1 SGHAT and CDR2 FQDESV (reference sequence). This CDR3 reads CASSLIAGGPETQYF. In DNA form, the CDR3 reads TGTGCCAGCAGCTTAATAGCGGGAGGGCCTGAGACCCAGTACTTC.

About this clonotype itself: Possible read error: a much larger clone is one base away. The rearrangement uses TRBV29-1 and TRBJ2-7; 7 positions match TRBD1. J lost 3 bases, V lost 7 bases, and 9 bases had no gene match. This CDR3 spans 13 amino acids. Germline CDR1 is SQVTM and CDR2 is ANQGSEA. The CDR3 DNA is TGCAGCGCCCGACAGGGTGGGGGCTACGAGCAGTACTTC. It translates to CSARQGGGYEQYF.

The chain is built from TRBV5-6 and TRBJ2-7, with D hard to call. Germline values: CDR1 SGHDT, CDR2 YYEEEE. V was shortened by 0 bases and J by 4 bases, with 8 bases between the two germline ends. The CDR3 spans 13 residues. This chain's CDR3 is CASSLGSWYEQYF. Written as DNA, the CDR3 is TGTGCCAGCAGCTTGGGCTCCTGGTACGAGCAGTACTTC.

This clonotype was counted at least ten times. This chain uses TRBV7-8 with TRBJ1-2; D gene unclear. This CDR3 comprises 17 residues. Germline lookup yields CDR1 SGHVS and CDR2 FQNEAQ. Trimming took off 1 base at V and 6 bases at J, with 21 bases between the two ends. CDR3: CASSLEVGPSRADGYTF. CDR3 sequence (DNA): TGTGCCAGCAGCTTAGAGGTTGGCCCCTCAAGGGCAGATGGCTACACCTTC.

V gene TRBV10-1 combines with J gene TRBJ2-2; TRBD2 agrees at 13 bases. CDR3 length: 19 residues. After removal of 3 bases from V and 4 bases from J, the junction contained 11 bases not matched to a gene. The germline V gene encodes CDR1 WNHNN and CDR2 SYGVQD (reference sequence). In DNA form, the CDR3 reads TGCGCCAGCAGTGAAGGACTAGCGGGAGTAGGCTCGGGCACCGGGGAGCTGTTTTTT. It yields the protein CASSEGLAGVGSGTGELFF.

This clonotype was found many times. The chain recombines TRBV5-1 with TRBJ1-3; 8 bases map to TRBD1. V shed 1 base, J shed 3 bases, and the junction held 3 bases outside the gene matches. This CDR3 has 15 residues. In germline, CDR1 is SGHRS, CDR2 YFSETQ. The CDR3 protein is CASSLRTGNGNTIYF. CDR3 nucleotides: TGCGCCAGCAGCTTGAGGACAGGGAATGGAAACACCATATATTTT.

This clonotype was seen a few times. The chain carries TRBV10-3 and TRBJ1-2; the D gene is possibly TRBD1 (5 bases). This CDR3 is 13 amino acids long. Germline lookup yields CDR1 ENHRY and CDR2 SYGVKD. The ends were cut back, 10 bases at V and 7 bases at J, with 19 bases in the middle. CDR3 DNA: TGTGCCAGCAGGTCATTTCAGGGATCTGGCTACACCTTC. This codes for CASRSFQGSGYTF.